The 6 T cell receptor beta chains listed next were all sequenced from one sample in a study of cytomegalovirus exposure and HLA in healthy donors. PCR involved 60 Vbeta and 13 Jbeta primers. Libraries were prepared by immunoSEQ multiplex PCR; TCRdb keeps only in-frame clonotypes and omits some of them. The data show about 42,000 clones, 50% seen once. The sample taken for sequencing was PBMCs. These receptors all come from a human donor in good health.

The chain employs TRBV20-1 and TRBJ1-1; D unclear. Looked up from germline, CDR1 is DFQATT and CDR2 is SNEGSKA (reference sequence). V gave up 4 bases and J gave up 7 bases, with 10 bases separating them. The CDR3 has 11 residues. For the CDR3, the DNA is TGCAGTGCTACCTTACGGGGTGAAGCTTTCTTT. Amino acid sequence: CSATLRGEAFF.

The rearrangement uses TRBV5-1 and TRBJ1-1, with D possibly TRBD1 on 6 matching bases. Germline V gene sequence: CDR1 SGHRS, CDR2 YFSETQ. This CDR3 has 12 residues. Trimming removed 2 bases at V and 12 bases at J, with 14 bases between. The CDR3 sequence is CASSLGNRETFF. The CDR3 coding sequence is TGCGCCAGCAGCTTAGGGAACAGGGAAACTTTCTTT. The variable domain in full, completed from reference TRBV5-1 and TRBJ1-1, reads KAGVTQTPRYLIKTRGQQVTLSCSPISGHRSVSWYQQTPGQGLQFLFEYFSETQRNKGNFPGRFSGRQFSNSRSEMNVSTLELGDSALYLCASSLGNRETFFGQGTRLTVV.

V and J are TRBV19 and TRBJ1-1; D is perhaps TRBD1 (6 bases). CDR1 and CDR2 from the germline V gene are LNHDA and SQIVND (reference sequence). The CDR3 consists of 17 residues. Trimming removed 5 bases from V and 4 bases from J, with 23 bases in between. The CDR3 coding sequence is TGTGCCAGTAGTTCCCCGAGGGGGGGCGCAAGTGGCACTGAAGCTTTCTTT. It specifies CASSSPRGGASGTEAFF.

The chain uses TRBV7-2 and TRBJ1-3, with D tentatively TRBD1 (5 bases). Trimming left V 2 bases short and J 2 bases short, with 10 bases between. The CDR3 extends over 15 amino acids. Per the germline V gene, CDR1 is SGHTA and CDR2 is FQGNSA. The CDR3: CASSLTDRPGNTIYF. The CDR3 nucleotides are TGTGCCAGCAGCTTAACCGACAGACCTGGAAACACCATATATTTT. The full variable domain, with the rest looked up from reference TRBV7-2 and TRBJ1-3, is GAGVSQSPSNKVTEKGKDVELRCDPISGHTALYWYRQSLGQGLEFLIYFQGNSAPDKSGLPSDRFSAERTGGSVSTLTIQRTQQEDSAVYLCASSLTDRPGNTIYFGEGSWLTVV.

The chain recombines TRBV7-8 with TRBJ2-7; possible D gene TRBD1, 6 bases. The CDR3 totals 18 residues. Germline V gives CDR1 SGHVS, CDR2 FQNEAQ. V lost 3 bases and J lost 4, with 25 bases in between. The CDR3 sequence is CASSFLRGTPPGRYEQYF. The CDR3 DNA reads as TGTGCCAGCAGCTTCCTCAGAGGGACACCCCCGGGACGATACGAGCAGTACTTC. The variable domain in full, with the rest retrieved from reference TRBV7-8 and TRBJ2-7, is GAGVSQSPRYKVAKRGQDVALRCDPISGHVSLFWYQQALGQGPEFLTYFQNEAQLDKSGLPSDRFFAERPEGSVSTLKIQRTQQEDSAVYLCASSFLRGTPPGRYEQYFGPGTRLTVT.

The J gene is TRBJ2-7, the V gene TRBV4-2, with D unclear. The CDR3 runs 13 residues. V was cut by 2 bases and J by 3 bases, with 8 bases left in between. Germline V gene lookup returns CDR1 LGHNA and CDR2 YNFKEQ. The CDR3 region is CASSQNAGYEQYF. The CDR3 DNA reads TGTGCCAGCAGCCAAAACGCCGGCTACGAGCAGTACTTC.